This TCR beta chain was documented in a study of beta chain features in type 1 diabetes. Study results and limitations: The study found moderately but significantly shorter TCRB CDR3s in all four CD4+ subsets of Type 1 diabetes patients. Patients and controls would share equally any PCR tilt toward shorter templates. Naive, central memory and Treg TCRB repertoires seemed to resemble each other more closely in patients than they did in healthy donors.

The authors reverse transcribed all of the isolated RNA, so sequencing captured expressed TCRB transcripts. Profiling relied on immunoSEQ multiplex PCR, and the TCRdb table lists in-frame clones only, not all of them. This sample yields hundreds of thousands of clones, of which around 15% are seen a single time; approximately 0.087% belongs to the top ten. As for this clone: Its antigen is unknown.

One heparinised blood draw averaging about 120 mL was given by each donor. Trimming took off 4 bases at V and 4 bases at J, with 16 bases between the two ends. CDR3 size: 15 residues. Germline CDR1 and CDR2: MGHDK and SYGVNS. The chain recombines TRBV25-1 with TRBJ1-2; tentative D call: TRBD1 (5 bases). Material: naive CD4+ T cells from blood. This clonotype was sampled from a man aged 18 to 29 in good health. The CDR3 spells CASSGRFRELYGYTF. Written as DNA, the CDR3 is TGTGCCAGCAGTGGACGCTTCAGGGAGCTCTATGGCTACACCTTC.